Below are 6 T cell receptor beta chains sequenced from a single sample in a study of cytomegalovirus exposure and HLA in healthy donors. A multiplex PCR was run with 60 Vbeta primers and 13 Jbeta primers. Assay used: immunoSEQ multiplex PCR; TCRdb lists only in-frame clones, some missing. In all, the sample yields tens of thousands of clones. The sequenced sample consisted of PBMCs. Receptors were obtained from a middle-aged man in good health and CMV-seronegative.

The chain combines TRBV2 with TRBJ2-7; possible D gene TRBD1, 5 bases. CDR1 and CDR2 from the germline V gene are SNHLY and FYNNEI. Between the trimmed V and J ends, which lost 8 bases and 0 bases, there was a span of 11 bases. The length of the CDR3 is 13 residues. The CDR3 DNA reads TGTGCCAGCTCAGGGTCCGACTCCTACGAGCAGTACTTC. It encodes CASSGSDSYEQYF.

The chain carries TRBV6-1 and TRBJ2-1; TRBD2 agrees at 13 bases. CDR3 length equals 15 residues. From germline, CDR1 is MNHNS and CDR2 SASEGT. Germline trimming cut 5 bases from V and 5 bases from J; bases unmatched to any gene: 3. CDR3 amino acids: CASSSGLAGNNEQFF. The CDR3 nucleotides are TGTGCCAGCAGTTCGGGACTAGCGGGGAACAATGAGCAGTTCTTC.

The chain carries TRBV11-2 and TRBJ1-1; D is perhaps TRBD1 (6 bases). The germline V gene encodes CDR1 SGHAT and CDR2 FQNNGV. The CDR3 covers 16 residues. V gave up 1 base and J gave up 9 bases, with 21 bases separating them. CDR3 sequence (DNA): TGTGCCAGCAGCTTAGGGCCGGCGGGGGCGCGGGGAAAAGCTTTCTTT. As protein: CASSLGPAGARGKAFF.

J is TRBJ2-4 and V is TRBV2; TRBD2 aligns across 9 bases. The CDR3 is made up of 14 amino acids. Trimming removed 4 bases from V and 10 bases from J; junction bases left unmatched: 8. Germline-derived CDR1 and CDR2 are SNHLY and FYNNEI. The CDR3 is CASSGLAVAEIQYF. DNA of the CDR3: TGTGCCAGCAGTGGACTAGCGGTGGCGGAAATTCAGTACTTC.

The rearrangement uses TRBV7-9 and TRBJ1-1; no definite D call. This CDR3 is 13 amino acids long. V was pared by 2 bases and J by 3 bases, with 7 bases between. The germline V gene has CDR1 SEHNR and CDR2 FQNEAQ (reference sequence). DNA for the CDR3: TGTGCCAGCAGCTTATCAGTTGACACTGAAGCTTTCTTT. Encoded protein: CASSLSVDTEAFF.

The rearrangement links TRBV2 to TRBJ1-2; weak D call: TRBD1 (5 bases). CDR3 length: 13 amino acids. Looked up from germline, CDR1 is SNHLY and CDR2 is FYNNEI. The V end lost 7 bases, the J end lost 4 bases, and 13 bases lay between the germline ends. The chain's CDR3 is CASKAGSGYGYTF. In DNA form, the CDR3 reads TGTGCCAGCAAGGCAGGGTCAGGCTATGGCTACACCTTC.